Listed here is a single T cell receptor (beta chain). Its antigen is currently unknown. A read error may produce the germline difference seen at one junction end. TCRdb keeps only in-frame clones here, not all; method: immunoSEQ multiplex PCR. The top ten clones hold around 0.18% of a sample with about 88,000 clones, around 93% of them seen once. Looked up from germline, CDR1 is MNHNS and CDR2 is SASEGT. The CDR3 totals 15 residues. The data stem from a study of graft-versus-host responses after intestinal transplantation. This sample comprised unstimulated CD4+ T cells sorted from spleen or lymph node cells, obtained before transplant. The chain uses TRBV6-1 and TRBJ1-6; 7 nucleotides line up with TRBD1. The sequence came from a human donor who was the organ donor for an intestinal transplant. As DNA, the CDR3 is TGTGCCAGCAGTCCAAACAGGGGCGAGAATTCACCCCCCCACTTT. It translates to CASSPNRGENSPPHF.